This entry lists 10 T cell receptor beta chains sequenced from one sample in a study of regulatory T cells in long-lasting Graves disease. The time point denotes: newly diagnosed GD, antithyroid drugs for less than 3 months. Construction of the TCR library relied on RNA isolated from PBMCs. Researchers made TCR beta libraries by using iRepertoire HTBI primers and running Arm-PCR on CDR3 regions. TCRdb recomputed calls from the multiplex PCR reads with MiXCR, one row per CDR3 protein. The sample has 520,000 or so distinct CDR3 sequences; around 12% are singletons. The data also belong to a second study, concerning T cells in Graves' hyperthyroidism and ophthalmopathy.

The sequencing here drew on peripheral blood mononuclear cells (PBMCs), taken at new diagnosis, from a patient treated with antithyroid drugs. Every receptor here comes from a woman under 40 with Graves disease.

This clonotype appeared many times. V usage is TRBV28 and J usage is TRBJ2-7; D is undetermined. Trimming stripped 6 bases from V and 4 bases from J, with 13 bases between. CDR3 length: 13 residues. Germline CDR1 reads MDHEN; CDR2 reads SYDVKM. Here the CDR3 reads CASSQTPAYEQYF. DNA of the CDR3: TGTGCCAGCAGCCAGACCCCCGCTTACGAGCAGTACTTC.

This clonotype was counted only a few times. The CDR3 protein is CASRPRGQGEQFF. In DNA, the CDR3 is TGTGCCAGTCGACCGAGGGGACAAGGTGAGCAGTTCTTC. The genes are TRBV6-2 or TRBV6-3 and TRBJ2-1; maybe TRBD1 (6 bases). V shed 9 bases and J shed 9 bases, with 18 bases lying between them. The CDR3 is made up of 13 amino acids. Germline CDR1 MNHEY, CDR2 SVGEGT.

There are many counts of this clonotype. The chain combines TRBV30 with TRBJ2-7; D uncertain. The V end lost 0 bases, the J end lost 4 bases, and 10 bases lay between the germline ends. Looked up from germline, CDR1 is GTSNPN and CDR2 is SVGIG (reference sequence). CDR3 length: 13 residues. CDR3 nucleotide sequence: TGTGCCTGGAGTGTAGACTTGGGGTACGAGCAGTACTTC. Amino acids: CAWSVDLGYEQYF.

The table lists this clonotype with many counts. The rearrangement links TRBV9 to TRBJ2-7; 7 bases line up with TRBD2. Germline trimming cut 0 bases from V and 1 base from J; bases unmatched to any gene: 7. Germline CDR1 reads SGDLS; CDR2 reads YYNGEE. The CDR3 totals 16 residues. CDR3 residues: CASSVGGGPLSYEQYF. In nucleotides, the CDR3 is TGTGCCAGCAGCGTAGGGGGGGGTCCTCTTTCCTACGAGCAGTACTTC.

There are many counts of this clonotype. J is TRBJ2-5 and V is TRBV6-2 or TRBV6-3, with D maybe TRBD1 (6 bases). Germline V gives CDR1 MNHEY, CDR2 SVGEGT. V shed 4 bases and J shed 2 bases, with 11 bases lying between them. The CDR3 is 14 residues long. CDR3 amino acids: CASSSGQNQETQYF. As DNA, the CDR3 is TGTGCCAGCAGTTCCGGACAGAATCAAGAGACCCAGTACTTC.

In its sample, this clonotype was seen many times. The J gene is TRBJ2-5, the V gene TRBV6-2 or TRBV6-3; TRBD2 might be the D (5 bases). CDR1 and CDR2 (germline): MNHEY, SVGEGT. The CDR3 extends over 15 amino acids. The V end was cut by 2 bases, the J end by 9 bases, with 19 bases between. CDR3 amino acids: CASSYVAGNPEAQYF. The CDR3 DNA reads TGTGCCAGCAGTTACGTGGCAGGTAATCCGGAGGCCCAGTACTTC.

This clonotype was seen more than once but under ten times. The chain carries TRBV2 and TRBJ2-3; D uncertain. The germline V and J ends were trimmed by 6 bases and 3 bases, with 10 bases remaining between them. Germline V gives CDR1 SNHLY, CDR2 FYNNEI. The CDR3 has 13 residues. DNA for the CDR3: TGTGCCAGCAGCTCAAGACGGACAGATACGCAGTATTTT. As protein: CASSSRRTDTQYF.

This clonotype was counted at least ten times. The CDR3 protein is CASGSSYNEQFF. The CDR3, as DNA: TGTGCCAGCGGGAGCTCCTACAATGAGCAGTTCTTC. This sequence joins TRBV6-1 and TRBJ2-1; TRBD2 might be the D (5 bases). Germline-derived CDR1 and CDR2 are MNHNS and SASEGT. The CDR3 has 12 residues. Between the trimmed V and J ends, which lost 8 bases and 0 bases, there was a span of 5 bases.

This clonotype came up a few times. This rearrangement joins TRBV7-7 to TRBJ2-5; 7 bases are a match to TRBD2. V was pared by 5 bases and J by 4 bases, with 10 bases of the junction left unmatched. The CDR3 runs 15 residues. Per germline, CDR1 SSHAT and CDR2 FNYEAQ (reference sequence). The chain's CDR3 is CASSIGLGVGETQYF. Here the CDR3 DNA reads TGTGCCAGCAGCATAGGACTAGGGGTCGGAGAGACCCAGTACTTC.

There are many counts of this clonotype. V usage is TRBV28 and J usage is TRBJ2-7; D ambiguous. The CDR3 runs 13 residues. Germline V gives CDR1 MDHEN, CDR2 SYDVKM. V lost 6 bases to trimming and J lost 2 bases, with 11 bases between them. The DNA for the CDR3 is TGTGCCAGCAGCCTTTTCAGCGCCTACGAGCAGTACTTC. Protein product: CASSLFSAYEQYF.